Following are 28 T cell receptor beta chains from one sample sequenced in a study of Graves' ophthalmopathy and Graves' hyperthyroidism. Amplified TCR beta CDR3 regions were obtained using RNA transcripts as template. Following a first-round RT-PCR that used HTBI primers, a second-round multiplex PCR was carried out. MiXCR was run by TCRdb on the multiplex PCR reads, yielding one entry per CDR3 protein. The data show 300,000 to 400,000 distinct CDR3 sequences, with 17% seen just once and 2.4% held by the top ten. Sequencing was carried out using peripheral blood. These receptor sequences come from an adult woman with stable Graves' hyperthyroidism.

This clonotype was observed a few times. This chain uses TRBV12-3 or TRBV12-4 with TRBJ1-6, with D possibly being TRBD1 (5 bases). The CDR3 consists of 15 residues. V lost 3 bases to trimming and J lost 2 bases, with 8 bases between them. The CDR3 spells CASSLGETYNSPLHF. The CDR3, as DNA: TGTGCCAGCAGTTTGGGGGAAACCTATAATTCACCCCTCCACTTT.

With regard to this clonotype: A junction boundary mismatches the germline segment, possibly from a read error. J is TRBJ1-1 and V is TRBV6-2 or TRBV6-3; maybe TRBD1 (5 bases). Germline CDR1 and CDR2: MNHEY and SVGEGT. This CDR3 spans 14 amino acids. The CDR3 region is CASSLDRMNTEASF. DNA for the CDR3: TGTGCCAGCAGTCTCGACAGAATGAACACTGAAGCTTCCTTT.

The table lists this clonotype with many counts. The chain uses TRBV12-3 or TRBV12-4 and TRBJ1-5; D may be TRBD1 (5 bases). With 4 bases removed from V and 3 bases from J, the gap between germline ends came to 13 bases. The CDR3 sequence is 15 residues long. This chain's CDR3 is CASSYKPGVNQPQHF. Written as DNA, the CDR3 is TGTGCCAGCAGTTACAAACCGGGGGTCAATCAGCCCCAGCATTTT.

This rearrangement joins TRBV5-1 to TRBJ2-2; tentative D call: TRBD1 (5 bases). V was cut by 0 bases and J by 7 bases, with 13 bases left in between. The V gene's germline CDR1 is SGHRS and CDR2 YFSETQ. The CDR3 extends over 15 amino acids. DNA for the CDR3: TGCGCCAGCAGCTTGGTAGGGGCCGCAGTCGGGGAGCTGTTTTTT. Translation: CASSLVGAAVGELFF.

This clonotype was detected ten times or more. The V call is TRBV6-2 or TRBV6-3, the J call TRBJ2-7, with no clear D. Germline CDR1 and CDR2: MNHEY and SVGEGT. The CDR3 runs 11 residues. Trimming left V 7 bases short and J 7 bases short, with 11 bases between. CDR3 DNA: TGTGCCAGCACTGAACTTGGGGAGCAGTACTTC. As protein: CASTELGEQYF.

This clonotype was observed at least ten times. The genes are TRBV4-1 and TRBJ2-5; D is undetermined. Trimming cost V 2 bases and J 5 bases, with 6 bases left between them. This CDR3 has 12 amino acids. Germline lookup yields CDR1 MGHRA and CDR2 YSYEKL. The CDR3 loop reads CASSQSMETQYF. CDR3 DNA sequence: TGCGCCAGCAGCCAATCCATGGAGACCCAGTACTTC.

This clonotype was seen more than once but under ten times. The chain combines TRBV29-1 with TRBJ1-1; TRBD1 is a possible D gene (6 bases). This CDR3 contains 13 residues. Germline-derived CDR1 and CDR2 are SQVTM and ANQGSEA. V was cut by 7 bases and J by 0 bases, with 12 bases left in between. CDR3 amino acids: CSGGLSLNTEAFF. CDR3 nucleotides: TGCAGCGGGGGGCTGAGTCTGAACACTGAAGCTTTCTTT.

This clonotype was found many times. V usage is TRBV4-1 and J usage is TRBJ2-7; 9 bases agree with TRBD1. The junction had 17 bases not matched to a gene; V was cut back by 3 bases and J by 5 bases. From germline, CDR1 is MGHRA and CDR2 YSYEKL. This CDR3 has 18 residues. CDR3: CASSHHRGLAGSEDEQYF. Here the CDR3 DNA reads TGCGCCAGCAGCCATCACAGGGGGCTGGCGGGATCAGAGGACGAGCAGTACTTC.

There are many counts of this clonotype. The J gene is TRBJ2-7, the V gene TRBV6-2 or TRBV6-3, with D perhaps assigned TRBD1 or TRBD2 (6 bases each). The ends were cut back, 7 bases at V and 3 bases at J, with 13 bases in the middle. This CDR3 region has 13 residues. The germline V gene has CDR1 MNHEY and CDR2 SVGEGT. The CDR3 protein is CASIGGPDYEQYF. For the CDR3, the DNA is TGTGCCAGCATCGGGGGCCCGGACTACGAGCAGTACTTC.

This clonotype was detected ten times or more. The chain employs TRBV2 and TRBJ1-1, with no clear D. The CDR3 contains 13 residues. Germline assignment: CDR1 SNHLY and CDR2 FYNNEI. Trimming took 8 bases from V and 9 from J, leaving 19 bases between them. CDR3 coding DNA: TGTGCCAGCTGTTTTAATCCTGGGTTTAAAGCTTTCTTT. This encodes CASCFNPGFKAFF.

This clonotype was picked up many times. V gene TRBV6-1 combines with J gene TRBJ1-5, with no clear D. This CDR3 is built from 13 residues. Germline V gene sequence: CDR1 MNHNS, CDR2 SASEGT. The V end lost 4 bases, the J end lost 11 bases, and 15 bases lay between the germline ends. The CDR3 nucleotides read TGTGCCAGCAGTGGGACTGACGGTCTGTCCCAGCATTTT. Residues: CASSGTDGLSQHF.

This clonotype was recorded at least ten times. The rearrangement joins TRBV12-3 or TRBV12-4 to TRBJ1-2, with D tentatively TRBD1 (5 bases). V lost 2 bases to trimming and J lost 3 bases, with 7 bases between them. CDR3 length: 13 residues. The CDR3 DNA is TGTGCCAGCAGTTTATCGGGGGACTATGGCTACACCTTC. It is translated as CASSLSGDYGYTF.

This clonotype has at least ten counts. The chain couples TRBV6-1 to TRBJ1-2; TRBD1 agrees at 9 bases. CDR3 size: 18 residues. The germline CDR1 and CDR2 sequences are MNHNS and SASEGT. Trimming took 5 bases from V and 0 from J; bases not matched to a gene: 13. In nucleotides, the CDR3 is TGTGCCAGCAGTAAAAGCACAGGGGGCGACCGTTCTAACTATGGCTACACCTTC. This codes for CASSKSTGGDRSNYGYTF.

This clonotype was seen many times. The chain combines TRBV12-3 or TRBV12-4 with TRBJ2-3; 8 nucleotides line up with TRBD2. Unmatched junction bases numbered 7, after V lost 6 bases and J lost 2 bases. CDR3 length: 15 residues. The CDR3, as DNA: TGTGCCAGCAGGCTGAGCGGGAGACTCACAGATACGCAGTATTTT. Its protein product is CASRLSGRLTDTQYF.

A remark on this clonotype: A much larger clone sits a single nucleotide away, making a read error possible. The J gene is TRBJ2-5, the V gene TRBV29-1, with a tentative D call TRBD2 (5 bases). V was clipped by 4 bases and J by 4 bases, with 13 bases between them. The germline V gene encodes CDR1 SQVTM and CDR2 ANQGSEA. The CDR3 extends over 13 amino acids. The CDR3 DNA reads as TGCAGCGTTGCCGGGATTTCACTAGAGACCCAGTACTTC. Its protein is CSVAGISLETQYF.

The rearrangement joins TRBV11-2 to TRBJ2-2; perhaps TRBD1 as D (6 bases). V dropped 3 bases and J dropped 8 bases, with 13 bases sitting between them. The CDR3 runs to 14 residues. Germline V lookup: CDR1 SGHAT, CDR2 FQNNGV. CDR3 coding DNA: TGTGCCAGCAGCTTTGGACAGCGAGTTGGGGAGCTGTTTTTT. Translating it yields CASSFGQRVGELFF.

This clonotype was counted ten times or more. The V and J genes are TRBV20-1 and TRBJ1-5, with TRBD1 matching 8 bases. The CDR3 sequence is 15 residues long. Trimming at V came to 3 bases and at J to 3 bases, leaving 7 bases not matched to a gene. Germline CDR1 reads DFQATT; CDR2 reads SNEGSKA (reference sequence). This CDR3 is CSARIRGLPNQPQHF. The DNA for the CDR3 is TGCAGTGCTAGGATCAGGGGGCTACCCAATCAGCCCCAGCATTTT.

In its sample, this clonotype was seen a few times. The junction shows a germline mismatch at one end, possibly a read error. V and J are TRBV20-1 and TRBJ2-4, with TRBD2 as a possible D gene (6 bases). Germline assignment: CDR1 DFQATT and CDR2 SNEGSKA (reference sequence). This CDR3 spans 14 amino acids. For the CDR3, the DNA is TGCAGTGCTCCCCCGGCTAGCGCCAAAAACATTAAGTACTTC. Amino acid sequence: CSAPPASAKNIKYF.

This clonotype was counted many times. The V gene is TRBV19, the J gene TRBJ1-5; 12 bases agree with TRBD1. CDR1 is LNHDA and CDR2 is SQIVND in the germline V gene (reference sequence). Unmatched junction bases numbered 5, after V lost 11 bases and J lost 3 bases. The CDR3 loop spans 14 amino acids. The CDR3 loop reads CAGGTGGVNQPQHF. Here the CDR3 DNA reads TGTGCCGGGGGGACAGGGGGCGTCAATCAGCCCCAGCATTTT.

The genes are TRBV2 and TRBJ2-2; 14 bases map to TRBD2. V lost 10 bases, J lost 6 bases, and 7 bases stayed unmatched. This CDR3 has 15 amino acids. The germline gives CDR1 SNHLY, CDR2 FYNNEI. The chain's CDR3 is CAIGPGLAGAGELFF. CDR3 DNA sequence: TGTGCCATAGGTCCGGGACTAGCGGGAGCCGGGGAGCTGTTTTTT.

The table lists this clonotype with many counts. The chain has TRBV5-1 and TRBJ2-5; possible D gene TRBD1, 5 bases. Between the trimmed V and J ends, which lost 2 bases and 0 bases, there was a span of 17 bases. Germline loops: CDR1 SGHRS, CDR2 YFSETQ. The CDR3 contains 17 residues. CDR3 DNA: TGCGCCAGCAGCTTCCTGCTGGAACAGGAAGACCAAGAGACCCAGTACTTC. Protein sequence: CASSFLLEQEDQETQYF. The full variable domain, its missing parts supplied by reference TRBV5-1 and TRBJ2-5, is KAGVTQTPRYLIKTRGQQVTLSCSPISGHRSVSWYQQTPGQGLQFLFEYFSETQRNKGNFPGRFSGRQFSNSRSEMNVSTLELGDSALYLCASSFLLEQEDQETQYFGPGTRLLVL.

This clonotype was counted ten times or more. The rearrangement joins TRBV5-1 to TRBJ2-5; possibly TRBD1 for D (6 bases). V was shortened by 4 bases and J by 8 bases, with 12 bases between the two germline ends. Germline V gene data show CDR1 as SGHRS and CDR2 as YFSETQ. The CDR3 extends over 12 amino acids. The CDR3 loop is CASSEQGFTQYF. CDR3 coding DNA: TGCGCCAGCAGCGAACAGGGATTTACCCAGTACTTC.

There are many counts of this clonotype. J is TRBJ1-2 and V is TRBV28; tentative D call: TRBD1 (5 bases). Germline assignment: CDR1 MDHEN and CDR2 SYDVKM. Trimming left V 6 bases short and J 6 bases short, with 14 bases between. The CDR3 spans 13 residues. The CDR3 loop is CASSPRVGNGYTF. Written as DNA, the CDR3 is TGTGCCAGCAGCCCCAGGGTGGGAAATGGCTACACCTTC.

This clonotype was detected ten times or more. The rearrangement links TRBV7-9 to TRBJ1-2, with D possibly TRBD1 on 5 matching bases. Germline V gives CDR1 SEHNR, CDR2 FQNEAQ (reference sequence). The V and J ends lost 5 bases and 6 bases respectively, with 13 bases between them. The CDR3 extends over 13 amino acids. CDR3 sequence: CASSVTGFDGYTF. The DNA of the CDR3 is TGTGCCAGCAGCGTAACAGGATTCGATGGCTACACCTTC.

In this sample, this clonotype turned up many times. The chain is built from TRBV19 and TRBJ1-5; D is unresolved. Germline loops: CDR1 LNHDA, CDR2 SQIVND (reference sequence). V lost 10 bases to trimming and J lost 0 bases, with 16 bases between them. The CDR3 runs 15 residues. The CDR3 region has the DNA TGTGCCACCAAACGAAGGGAGGATAGCAATCAGCCCCAGCATTTT. It is translated as CATKRREDSNQPQHF.

A note on this clonotype: At one end, the junction sequence differs from germline, possibly due to a read error. The gene calls are TRBV6-2 or TRBV6-3 and TRBJ1-3; no reliable D call. The V gene's germline CDR1 is MNHEY and CDR2 SVGEGT. The CDR3 is 12 amino acids. The CDR3 coding sequence is TGTGCCAGCAGTTACGTTGGCACGCCGCCGGGTTTT. It is translated as CASSYVGTPPGF.

At least ten counts were recorded for this clonotype. The chain couples TRBV30 to TRBJ2-7; the D gene is possibly TRBD2 (5 bases). The CDR3 runs 15 residues. V was pared by 0 bases and J by 2 bases, with 14 bases between. CDR1 and CDR2 from the germline V gene are GTSNPN and SVGIG (reference sequence). The CDR3 coding sequence is TGTGCCTGGAGTGTATTTGGTGGGAGTGCCTACGAGCAGTACTTC. Amino acid sequence: CAWSVFGGSAYEQYF.

The sample holds many counts of this clonotype. This rearrangement joins TRBV2 to TRBJ2-2, with 8 bases aligning to TRBD2. Germline V gives CDR1 SNHLY, CDR2 FYNNEI. The V gene end was trimmed by 2 bases and the J gene end by 4 bases; junction bases not matched to a gene: 0. The CDR3 is 14 residues long. CDR3 sequence reads: CASSETSGTGELFF. The CDR3 DNA sequence: TGTGCCAGCAGTGAAACTAGCGGCACCGGGGAGCTGTTTTTT.